One and the same sample provided the 14 T cell receptor beta chains below, sequenced in a study of OX40 agonist ivuxolimab in advanced cancers. The table came from immunoSEQ multiplex PCR; TCRdb's copy has only in-frame clones and leaves some out. The table includes 37,000 or so clones, roughly nine tenths detected once. The starting material was CD4+ or CD8+ T cells sorted from blood, obtained in a trial of the OX40 agonist ivuxolimab. The receptors were gathered from an adult with an advanced solid tumor such as melanoma, head and neck, liver or kidney cancer.

V is TRBV27 and J is TRBJ1-6; tentatively, D is TRBD1 (5 bases). Trimming stripped 6 bases from V and 4 bases from J, with 13 bases between. This CDR3 is 15 amino acids long. Germline assignment: CDR1 MNHEY and CDR2 SMNVEV (reference sequence). The CDR3 DNA sequence: TGTGCCAGCAGCCTCGCAGGGTGGTATAATTCACCCCTCCACTTT. Protein: CASSLAGWYNSPLHF.

The rearrangement uses TRBV27 and TRBJ1-2; TRBD1 matches 8 bases. The germline CDR1 and CDR2 sequences are MNHEY and SMNVEV (reference sequence). The junction had 9 bases not matched to a gene; V was cut back by 5 bases and J by 4 bases. The CDR3 is 15 amino acids. The CDR3 nucleotides are TGTGCCAGCAGTCCATACGGACAGGGCGGCTATGGCTACACCTTC. It translates to CASSPYGQGGYGYTF.

This clone was seen just once. The chain carries TRBV5-1 and TRBJ2-5; possible D gene TRBD1, 7 bases. Trimming removed 4 bases from V and 6 bases from J, with 16 bases in between. CDR3 size: 14 residues. Germline CDR1 and CDR2: SGHRS and YFSETQ. CDR3 sequence reads: CASSTGEAEKTQYF. DNA of the CDR3: TGCGCCAGCAGCACAGGGGAGGCGGAGAAGACCCAGTACTTC.

The chain carries TRBV5-1 and TRBJ2-5; D is uncertain. In germline, CDR1 is SGHRS, CDR2 YFSETQ. Trimming left V 4 bases short and J 5 bases short, with 12 bases between. The length of the CDR3 is 13 residues. CDR3 coding DNA: TGCGCCAGCAGCCCCGGAACCCCGGAGACCCAGTACTTC. Translating gives CASSPGTPETQYF.

V usage is TRBV19 and J usage is TRBJ2-2, with TRBD1 identical over 8 bases. The CDR3 contains 14 residues. Germline CDR1 reads LNHDA; CDR2 reads SQIVND (reference sequence). J lost 6 bases, V lost 5 bases, and 5 bases had no gene match. The CDR3 DNA follows: TGTGCCAGTAGTGTGACAGGGGTGGCCGGGGAGCTGTTTTTT. Encoded protein: CASSVTGVAGELFF.

The gene calls are TRBV29-1 and TRBJ2-1; D unclear. Between the trimmed V and J ends, which lost 3 bases and 0 bases, there was a span of 18 bases. Germline-derived CDR1 and CDR2 are SQVTM and ANQGSEA. This CDR3 region has 17 residues. The CDR3 DNA follows: TGCAGCGTTGAGGATGTGACGATTGGTAGCTCCTACAATGAGCAGTTCTTC. This encodes CSVEDVTIGSSYNEQFF.

The chain joins TRBV14 to TRBJ2-2; maybe TRBD2 (6 bases). The CDR3 consists of 15 residues. Trimming took 2 bases from V and 4 from J, leaving 11 bases between them. Germline lookup yields CDR1 SGHDN and CDR2 FVKESK. The chain's CDR3 is CASSQRYGGTGELFF. The CDR3 DNA reads TGTGCCAGCAGCCAAAGATACGGGGGCACCGGGGAGCTGTTTTTT.

This clone was observed a few times. The rearrangement links TRBV6-5 to TRBJ1-3, with D hard to call. CDR1 is MNHEY and CDR2 is SVGAGI in the germline V gene. V gave up 7 bases and J gave up 1 base, with 8 bases separating them. This CDR3 contains 13 residues. The CDR3 DNA is TGTGCCAGCACCAGAGGATCTGGAAACACCATATATTTT. It specifies CASTRGSGNTIYF.

DNA of the CDR3: TGTGCCAGCAGCCGTAGAGGGTTACAAGAGACCCAGTACTTC. The encoded protein is CASSRRGLQETQYF. This chain joins TRBV7-2 and TRBJ2-5, with D possibly being TRBD2 (5 bases). The V end lost 5 bases, the J end lost 2 bases, and 12 bases lay between the germline ends. From germline, CDR1 is SGHTA and CDR2 FQGNSA. The CDR3 extends over 14 amino acids.

This chain links TRBV7-9 with TRBJ1-2; perhaps TRBD1 as D (6 bases). Germline V lookup: CDR1 SEHNR, CDR2 FQNEAQ (reference sequence). Trimming took off 7 bases at V and 4 bases at J, with 13 bases between the two ends. The CDR3 sequence is 13 residues long. This CDR3 reads CASTPGRGYGYTF. As DNA, the CDR3 is TGTGCCAGCACCCCCGGCAGGGGCTATGGCTACACCTTC.

This clone has just a few counts. Here the CDR3 reads CASSHPGGADTGELFF. CDR3 nucleotides: TGTGCCAGCAGCCACCCGGGGGGGGCGGACACCGGGGAGCTGTTTTTT. This rearrangement joins TRBV7-3 to TRBJ2-2, with 8 nucleotides matching TRBD2. The trim removed 5 bases at V and 3 bases at J, leaving 8 bases unmatched. The CDR3 sequence is 16 residues long. Germline CDR1 reads SGHTA; CDR2 reads FQGTGA.

The rearrangement links TRBV15 to TRBJ1-5; 11 positions match TRBD1. J was trimmed by 7 bases and V by 7 bases; bases with no gene match: 6. The CDR3 has 14 residues. Germline CDR1 and CDR2: LNHNV and YYDKDF (reference sequence). CDR3 sequence: CATTWTGGAQPQHF. The CDR3 DNA reads TGTGCCACCACGTGGACAGGGGGCGCGCAGCCCCAGCATTTT.

The genes are TRBV5-6 and TRBJ2-7, with 8 bases that match TRBD1. Germline loops: CDR1 SGHDT, CDR2 YYEEEE. The length of the CDR3 is 18 residues. Unmatched junction bases numbered 17, after V lost 3 bases and J lost 3 bases. In nucleotides, the CDR3 is TGTGCCAGCAGCTCAATTACTCAACCGGGACAGGTTAACTACGAGCAGTACTTC. Its protein product is CASSSITQPGQVNYEQYF. The variable domain in full, with the rest retrieved from reference TRBV5-6 and TRBJ2-7, is DAGVTQSPTHLIKTRGQQVTLRCSPKSGHDTVSWYQQALGQGPQFIFQYYEEEERQRGNFPDRFSGHQFPNYSSELNVNALLLGDSALYLCASSSITQPGQVNYEQYFGPGTRLTVT.

Concerning this clone itself: An end of the junction does not agree with germline; a read error may underlie this. V usage is TRBV2 and J usage is TRBJ1-1; D uncertain. The CDR3 loop spans 11 amino acids. The germline CDR1 and CDR2 sequences are SNHLY and FYNNEI. The CDR3 sequence: CASSVFSGSLF. CDR3 in DNA: TGTGCCAGCAGTGTCTTCTCTGGCAGCCTCTTT.